This T cell receptor beta chain came from a study of OX40 agonist ivuxolimab in advanced cancers. In the study overall: Ivuxolimab was an agonistic, fully human IgG2 monoclonal antibody directed against OX40 (CD134), a costimulatory receptor. The paper reports the monotherapy dose-escalation portion (N of about 54 patients) of the phase I ivuxolimab trial. Partial responses occurred in three dose-escalation patients, of whom one had hepatocellular carcinoma and two had cutaneous melanoma. The dose-escalation cohort was about 83% male with a mean age of around 64 years, ranging from 23 to 79. Among the roughly 52 dose-escalation patients, about 20 had hepatocellular carcinoma, 15 or so melanoma, 9 renal cell carcinoma and 9 head and neck cancer. Prior anti-PD-1, anti-PD-L1 or anti-CTLA-4 therapy was permitted, and checkpoint inhibitors had been received by 40% to 50% of dose-escalation patients. The purpose of peripheral TCRbeta sequencing was to test whether ivuxolimab changed TCR sequence diversity and led to clonal T-cell expansion. Intravenous ivuxolimab was administered to patients every 2 weeks at six dose levels: 0.01, 0.1, 0.3, 1.5, 3 and 10 mg/kg. Points the paper makes about the study in general: Low levels of normalized T-cell clonal expansion were also seen in some patients who did not respond. Partial responders in the 0.1-3.0 mg/kg groups had among the lowest normalized peripheral clonal expansion, especially among CD8+ T cells. The antigen specificity of the peripheral T cells that underwent clonal expansion was not determined. Clonal expansion of both CD4+ and CD8+ blood T cells was observed from baseline to week 6 at doses 0.1 to 3.0 mg/kg. On average, CD8+ T cells showed more expanded clones than CD4+ T cells after ivuxolimab.

On this clone itself: There is no known antigen for this receptor. No much larger clonotype is one base removed from it; base qualities were not supplied.

To sequence the TCRbeta CDR3 region, genomic DNA was isolated from the sorted cells. The immunoSEQ Assay was used to sequence the TCRbeta CDR3 regions. Imported from immuneACCESS, the table was reduced by TCRdb to in-frame sequences with V and J called. These copies leave out some clones; in studies compared against another copy, an unresolved V gene accounts for under half, and the cause of the remainder is not known. This sample gives approximately 82,000 clones in total; approximately 85% of them show up just once. The ten top clones hold roughly 25% of the sample. The trial excluded patients who had a history of autoimmune disease or who were on systemic immunosuppression. Peripheral blood for TCR sequencing was collected from all dose cohorts at baseline, on cycle 4 day 1, and on cycle 7 day 1. The samples were drawn from a first-in-human, open-label, multicenter phase I dose-escalation trial of ivuxolimab. Adults with locally advanced or metastatic head and neck squamous cell, hepatocellular, melanoma or renal cell carcinoma were enrolled in the trial. Before TCR sequencing, CD4+ and CD8+ T cells were separately sorted from peripheral blood.

CDR1 SGHNT and CDR2 YENEEA are derived from the germline V gene. Clipping removes 4 bases from V and 8 bases from J, with 6 as the unmatched junction base count. The CDR3 contains 15 residues, cysteine and phenylalanine counted. Of all the DNA, just the CDR3 is kept, 45 bases in frame from base 1. This TCR came from an adult with an advanced solid tumor such as melanoma, head and neck, liver or kidney cancer. The sequences come from CD4+ or CD8+ T cells sorted from blood, collected in a trial of the OX40 agonist ivuxolimab. The chain uses TRBV11-3 and TRBJ2-1, and 12 junctional nucleotides match TRBD2. The CDR3 region has the sequence CASSSQTSGGDEQFF. The sequenced DNA: TGTGCCAGCAGCTCTCAGACTAGCGGGGGCGATGAGCAGTTCTTC.